Shown below are 20 T cell receptor beta chains from a single sample sequenced in a study of CD4 T cells in relation to SARS-CoV-2 and coronaviruses (dated by TCRdb to 2020 to 2022). Libraries were made using the immunoSEQ multiplex PCR assay. The table comes from immuneACCESS by way of TCRdb, which keeps in-frame sequences with V and J called. Part of the clones is missing from these tables; in studies checked, under half for an unresolved V gene and the rest for unknown reasons. The sample includes tens of thousands of clones, with over 75% observed a single time. Roughly 1.2% of the sample lies in the top ten. Their specific antigens are unknown. Sequences were obtained from naive CD4+ T cells from PBMCs, cultured in vitro. Reading the label with the study, this specimen's cell subset or site is: naive CD4+ T cells isolated by negative enrichment. These receptors were collected from an adult with COVID-19.

This chain links TRBV4-2 with TRBJ2-7; TRBD2 matches 7 bases. The CDR3 loop spans 17 amino acids. CDR1 and CDR2 (germline): LGHNA, YNFKEQ. Unmatched junction bases numbered 12, after V lost 0 bases and J lost 4 bases. CDR3 in DNA: TGTGCCAGCAGCCAAGACGGTAATCCAGCGGGACGGTACGAGCAGTACTTC. It is translated as CASSQDGNPAGRYEQYF.

The V and J genes are TRBV28 and TRBJ2-4; TRBD2 matches 9 bases. CDR1 MDHEN and CDR2 SYDVKM come from the germline V gene. The CDR3 has 14 residues. V was clipped by 8 bases and J by 6 bases; unmatched bases: 8. CDR3 coding DNA: TGTGCCAGCGGCGGCGGGAGGGCCGGAAACATTCAGTACTTC. Protein: CASGGGRAGNIQYF.

The CDR3 loop is CASSLGQFYGYTF. CDR3 in DNA: TGTGCCAGCAGTTTAGGACAGTTCTATGGCTACACCTTC. This chain connects TRBV28 to TRBJ1-2; a possible D gene is TRBD1 (6 bases). The CDR3 has 13 amino acids. With 2 bases removed from V and 4 bases from J, the gap between germline ends came to 8 bases. Germline loops: CDR1 MDHEN, CDR2 SYDVKM.

V usage is TRBV14 and J usage is TRBJ2-1; 7 nucleotides agree with TRBD2. Per germline, CDR1 SGHDN and CDR2 FVKESK. J lost 0 bases, V lost 4 bases, and 9 bases had no gene match. This CDR3 has 17 amino acids. DNA for the CDR3: TGTGCCAGCAGCCGCAGACTAGCAGCGAGCTCCTACAATGAGCAGTTCTTC. Its translation is CASSRRLAASSYNEQFF.

The rearrangement uses TRBV30 and TRBJ2-5; 8 positions agree with TRBD2. This CDR3 spans 17 amino acids. The germline CDR1 and CDR2 sequences are GTSNPN and SVGIG (reference sequence). With 1 base clipped from V and 4 bases from J, the junction kept 14 bases outside the gene matches. The CDR3 DNA reads TGTGCCTGGAGTGCTGGCCGGGGTATAGCGGGATTAGAGACCCAGTACTTC. Translating gives CAWSAGRGIAGLETQYF.

The gene calls are TRBV30 and TRBJ1-5; D is unclear. Trimming removed 4 bases at V and 3 bases at J, with 13 bases between. Germline assignment: CDR1 GTSNPN and CDR2 SVGIG (reference sequence). This CDR3 comprises 14 residues. The CDR3 DNA is TGTGCCTGGACCGCAGTGGGGAACAATCAGCCCCAGCATTTT. This encodes CAWTAVGNNQPQHF.

The J gene is TRBJ1-1, the V gene TRBV7-8; weak D call: TRBD1 (6 bases). The germline CDR1 and CDR2 sequences are SGHVS and FQNEAQ. Trimming removed 5 bases from V and 1 base from J, with 11 bases in between. The CDR3 consists of 14 residues. As DNA, the CDR3 is TGTGCCAGCAGCGTTGGACAGCCGAACACTGAAGCTTTCTTT. Residues: CASSVGQPNTEAFF.

The rearrangement uses TRBV29-1 and TRBJ1-1, with a possible D match to TRBD1 (5 bases). CDR1 is SQVTM and CDR2 is ANQGSEA in the germline V gene. The CDR3 is 12 amino acids. The CDR3 loop is CSTTAGDPEAFF. In nucleotides, the CDR3 is TGCAGTACAACAGCCGGGGACCCTGAAGCTTTCTTT.

The chain combines TRBV9 with TRBJ2-7, with D possibly called TRBD1 or TRBD2 (5 bases each). The CDR3 length is 14 residues. Germline-derived CDR1 and CDR2 are SGDLS and YYNGEE. V lost 0 bases and J 6 bases, leaving 13 bases between the germline ends. The CDR3 protein is CASSVGGSQTEQYF. The CDR3 bases are TGTGCCAGCAGCGTAGGGGGGTCTCAGACCGAGCAGTACTTC.

Written as DNA, the CDR3 is TGTGCCAGCAGCTCCTCGTCACAGGGGACTGAAGCTTTCTTT. It specifies CASSSSSQGTEAFF. The chain carries TRBV7-2 and TRBJ1-1, with 7 bases fitting TRBD1. The J segment lost 5 bases and the V segment lost 4 bases, leaving 7 bases of the junction unmatched. CDR1 and CDR2 (germline): SGHTA, FQGNSA. CDR3 length equals 14 residues.

In DNA, the CDR3 is TGTGCCAGCAGCTCTGGTGCGGGACCCACAGATACGCAGTATTTT. Its protein product is CASSSGAGPTDTQYF. V is TRBV5-6 and J is TRBJ2-3; tentative D call: TRBD2 (6 bases). Germline assignment: CDR1 SGHDT and CDR2 YYEEEE. The ends were cut back, 3 bases at V and 2 bases at J, with 13 bases in the middle. The CDR3 spans 15 residues.

The chain links TRBV5-1 to TRBJ1-6; TRBD1 aligns across 7 bases. V lost 0 bases, J lost 8 bases, and 5 bases stayed unmatched. Germline CDR1 and CDR2: SGHRS and YFSETQ. The CDR3 loop spans 15 amino acids. The CDR3 DNA is TGCGCCAGCAGCTTGGAAACAGGGGTGGATTCACCCCTCCACTTT. Translated: CASSLETGVDSPLHF.

This chain joins TRBV11-2 and TRBJ1-5; D uncertain. This CDR3 comprises 15 residues. V was cut by 5 bases and J by 4 bases, with 15 bases left in between. Germline CDR1 reads SGHAT; CDR2 reads FQNNGV. CDR3 protein: CASSPPIHGNQPQHF. In nucleotides, the CDR3 is TGTGCCAGCAGCCCACCAATCCATGGGAATCAGCCCCAGCATTTT.

The chain links TRBV4-1 to TRBJ2-3; TRBD2 is a possible D gene (6 bases). Trimming pared 1 base from V and 0 bases from J, leaving 8 bases between. The CDR3 has 15 residues. Per germline, CDR1 MGHRA and CDR2 YSYEKL. The CDR3 coding sequence is TGCGCCAGCAGCCAAGTCGGGACTAGCACAGATACGCAGTATTTT. Translated, it gives CASSQVGTSTDTQYF.

The chain has TRBV6-5 and TRBJ2-5; D call uncertain. This CDR3 has 13 residues. Germline CDR1 is MNHEY and CDR2 is SVGAGI. CDR3 nucleotide sequence: TGTGCAACCAGCGCACGGGCGGAAGAGACCCAGTACTTC. It translates to CATSARAEETQYF.

The V gene is TRBV3-1 (or the pseudogene TRBV3-2), the J gene TRBJ1-2, with D perhaps TRBD1 (5 bases). This CDR3 contains 13 residues. Trimming removed 1 base at V and 4 bases at J, with 7 bases between. Germline loops: CDR1 LGHDT, CDR2 YNNKEL (reference sequence). The CDR3 nucleotides are TGTGCCAGCAGCCAAGGGGGGACCTATGGCTACACCTTC. Amino acids: CASSQGGTYGYTF.

The chain is built from TRBV21-1 and TRBJ2-5; the table calls TRBD2, which could not be checked here. TRBV21-1 is an annotated pseudogene. The CDR3 is 13 residues long. CDR3 region: CANLAGGEETQYF. The CDR3 DNA reads as TGTGCCAACTTAGCGGGAGGGGAAGAGACCCAGTACTTC.

J is TRBJ2-3 and V is TRBV3-1 (or the pseudogene TRBV3-2); possible D gene TRBD2, 5 bases. Germline V lookup: CDR1 LGHDT, CDR2 YNNKEL (reference sequence). The CDR3 has 13 amino acids. V was pared by 4 bases and J by 6 bases, with 11 bases between. In DNA, the CDR3 is TGTGCCAGCAGCCGAGCGGAGCGGGATACGCAGTATTTT. Residues: CASSRAERDTQYF.

The chain couples TRBV7-2 to TRBJ1-5; no firm D call. This CDR3 spans 12 amino acids. V gave up 6 bases and J gave up 7 bases, with 10 bases separating them. In germline, CDR1 is SGHTA, CDR2 FQGNSA. The chain's CDR3 is CASSSEWQPQHF. The CDR3 DNA reads TGTGCCAGCAGTTCTGAATGGCAGCCCCAGCATTTT. Supplemented by reference TRBV7-2 and TRBJ1-5, the full variable domain reads GAGVSQSPSNKVTEKGKDVELRCDPISGHTALYWYRQSLGQGLEFLIYFQGNSAPDKSGLPSDRFSAERTGGSVSTLTIQRTQQEDSAVYLCASSSEWQPQHFGDGTRLSIL.

The chain carries TRBV24-1 and TRBJ2-3; D not resolved. V shed 7 bases and J shed 2 bases, with 9 bases lying between them. The CDR3 is 13 residues long. Germline-derived CDR1 and CDR2 are KGHDR and SFDVKD. The CDR3 nucleotides are TGTGCCACCAGGGCCGTATCCACAGATACGCAGTATTTT. This encodes CATRAVSTDTQYF.